This entry lists 20 T cell receptor beta chains sequenced from one sample in a study of T cells in Graves' hyperthyroidism and ophthalmopathy. RNA transcripts served as the template for amplifying TCR beta CDR3 regions. HTBI primers were the set used in a first-round RT-PCR of the TCR CDR3. TCRdb recomputed calls from the multiplex PCR reads with MiXCR, one row per CDR3 protein. The repertoire holds under 250,000 distinct CDR3 sequences, with around 26% as singletons. Sequences were obtained from blood. The receptors here all came from a woman between 35 and 50 years old with Graves' ophthalmopathy.

The chain recombines TRBV18 with TRBJ2-7; 10 bases are shared with TRBD2. V gave up 6 bases and J gave up 5 bases; unmatched junction bases: 13. This CDR3 has 16 amino acids. Germline lookup yields CDR1 KGHSH and CDR2 LQKENI. The CDR3 DNA reads TGTGCCAGCTCCGAGGCCCGATCTAGCGGGAGTAACGAGCAGTACTTC. Translating it yields CASSEARSSGSNEQYF.

This clonotype occurred a few times. In DNA form, the CDR3 reads TGTGCCAGCAGTCAAATCCAGGGTCGCGCTGGCAATCAGCCCCAGCATTTT. Encoded protein: CASSQIQGRAGNQPQHF. The chain uses TRBV6-1 and TRBJ1-5; D is perhaps TRBD1 (5 bases). Germline V gene lookup returns CDR1 MNHNS and CDR2 SASEGT. CDR3 length: 17 amino acids. V was trimmed by 5 bases and J by 2 bases, leaving 19 bases between them.

This clonotype was detected ten times or more. The chain is built from TRBV5-7 and TRBJ2-7, with 13 bases that match TRBD2. TRBV5-7 falls under the ORF class, with uncertain function. The junction had 20 bases not matched to a gene; V was cut back by 4 bases and J by 4 bases. The CDR3 spans 20 residues. CDR3: CASSRLAGGYHTSDGYEQYF. DNA for the CDR3: TGTGCCAGCAGCAGACTAGCGGGAGGTTACCATACGTCTGATGGGTACGAGCAGTACTTC.

The sample holds many counts of this clonotype. The chain recombines TRBV5-1 with TRBJ2-2; 8 bases line up with TRBD2. The CDR3 runs 17 residues. Per germline, CDR1 SGHRS and CDR2 YFSETQ. V lost 0 bases, J lost 2 bases, and 6 bases stayed unmatched. CDR3 residues: CASSLDTSGLNTGELFF. DNA for the CDR3: TGCGCCAGCAGCTTGGACACTAGCGGTCTAAACACCGGGGAGCTGTTTTTT.

The chain recombines TRBV12-5 with TRBJ2-7, with D unresolved. Germline-derived CDR1 and CDR2 are LGHNT and FRNRAP. This CDR3 region has 11 residues. V gave up 1 base and J gave up 4 bases, with 2 bases separating them. The CDR3: CASGLDYEQYF. The CDR3 bases are TGTGCTAGTGGTTTGGATTACGAGCAGTACTTC.

This chain connects TRBV29-1 to TRBJ2-2; 9 nucleotides match TRBD1. Germline V lookup: CDR1 SQVTM, CDR2 ANQGSEA. The V and J ends lost 4 bases and 5 bases, in that order; junction bases with no gene match: 8. This CDR3 has 15 amino acids. The CDR3, as DNA: TGCAGCGTTGGGGGACCGGGACAGGGAACCGGGGAGCTGTTTTTT. The encoded protein is CSVGGPGQGTGELFF.

V gene TRBV28 combines with J gene TRBJ1-3; D is perhaps TRBD1 (5 bases). V lost 8 bases and J lost 6, with 20 bases in between. There are 15 residues in the CDR3. CDR1 and CDR2 from the germline V gene are MDHEN and SYDVKM. This chain's CDR3 is CASPEKGKVKNTIYF. In DNA, the CDR3 is TGTGCCAGCCCAGAGAAGGGGAAAGTGAAAAACACCATATATTTT. The complete variable domain, with remaining parts taken from reference TRBV28 and TRBJ1-3, reads DVKVTQSSRYLVKRTGEKVFLECVQDMDHENMFWYRQDPGLGLRLIYFSYDVKMKEKGDIPEGYSVSREKKERFSLILESASTNQTSMYLCASPEKGKVKNTIYFGEGSWLTVV.

This clonotype was recorded many times. This chain connects TRBV28 to TRBJ2-7; no definite D call. Per germline, CDR1 MDHEN and CDR2 SYDVKM. There are 14 residues in the CDR3. The V gene lost 7 bases and the J gene lost 2 bases, with 15 bases spanning the gap. The CDR3 DNA reads TGTGCCAGCATGTATGGGGTCGGGCCCTACGAGCAGTACTTC. This translates into CASMYGVGPYEQYF.

This clonotype was recorded many times. The rearrangement links TRBV25-1 to TRBJ2-7, with no clear D. Looked up from germline, CDR1 is MGHDK and CDR2 is SYGVNS. This CDR3 has 12 amino acids. V lost 3 bases and J 9 bases, leaving 12 bases between the germline ends. The CDR3 loop reads CASSDSLMRQYF. CDR3 nucleotides: TGTGCCAGCAGTGACTCGCTAATGCGGCAGTACTTC.

This clonotype was counted ten times or more. This chain uses TRBV19 with TRBJ2-1; 11 nucleotides align to TRBD1. Per germline, CDR1 LNHDA and CDR2 SQIVND (reference sequence). With V trimmed by 7 bases and J by 5 bases, 7 bases remained unmatched. CDR3 length equals 15 residues. CDR3 sequence: CASTIGTGGHNEQFF. Here the CDR3 DNA reads TGTGCCAGTACCATCGGGACAGGGGGTCACAATGAGCAGTTCTTC. Combining the CDR3 with reference TRBV19 and TRBJ2-1 gives the whole variable domain DGGITQSPKYLFRKEGQNVTLSCEQNLNHDAMYWYRQDPGQGLRLIYYSQIVNDFQKGDIAEGYSVSREKKESFPLTVTSAQKNPTAFYLCASTIGTGGHNEQFFGPGTRLTVL.

This clonotype was counted only a few times. V gene TRBV11-2 combines with J gene TRBJ1-1, with D perhaps TRBD1 (6 bases). This CDR3 is 16 amino acids long. Germline CDR1 reads SGHAT; CDR2 reads FQNNGV. V lost 5 bases, J lost 0 bases, and 16 bases lay in between. CDR3 coding DNA: TGTGCCAGCAGCCCTTCGGCAGGGGTGATGAACACTGAAGCTTTCTTT. Translation gives CASSPSAGVMNTEAFF.

Of note for this clonotype: An end of the junction differs from the germline gene, which may be a read error. The chain uses TRBV20-1 and TRBJ1-1, with 8 bases that match TRBD1. Germline V lookup: CDR1 DFQATT, CDR2 SNEGSKA (reference sequence). This CDR3 contains 14 residues. CDR3 coding DNA: TGCAGTGCCCGACAGGGGTCTATGAACGCTGAAGCTTTCTTT. Translation gives CSARQGSMNAEAFF.

CDR3 DNA: TGTGCCAGTAGTGGATTCCCGGGATTAGATGGCTACACCTTC. Protein: CASSGFPGLDGYTF. The V gene is TRBV19, the J gene TRBJ1-2; D gene ambiguous. Per germline, CDR1 LNHDA and CDR2 SQIVND (reference sequence). CDR3 size: 14 residues. V lost 5 bases and J lost 6, with 16 bases in between.

This clonotype appeared many times. This chain links TRBV7-9 with TRBJ1-5; D gene ambiguous. The CDR3 length is 12 residues. CDR1 is SEHNR, CDR2 FQNEAQ, per germline (reference sequence). V was trimmed by 5 bases and J by 3 bases, leaving 5 bases between them. The CDR3 protein is CASSAPNQPQHF. CDR3 DNA: TGTGCCAGCAGCGCACCCAATCAGCCCCAGCATTTT.

This clonotype was counted many times. This chain joins TRBV30 and TRBJ2-2; perhaps TRBD2 as D (6 bases). V was shortened by 8 bases and J by 1 base, with 17 bases between the two germline ends. The CDR3 sequence is 15 residues long. Germline lookup yields CDR1 GTSNPN and CDR2 SVGIG (reference sequence). The CDR3 DNA is TGTGCCCTACTGAGACTGCGGGGGAACACCGGGGAGCTGTTTTTT. Its protein is CALLRLRGNTGELFF.

As regards this clonotype: A much larger clonotype is one base distant, so this may be a read error. The chain combines TRBV9 with TRBJ2-3, with 7 bases matching TRBD1. The V gene's germline CDR1 is SGDLS and CDR2 YYNGEE. This CDR3 region has 16 residues. V shed 3 bases, J shed 2 bases, and the junction held 9 bases outside the gene matches. The CDR3: CASSAKGQTVTDTQYF. The CDR3 DNA reads as TGTGCCAGCAGCGCAAAGGGACAGACTGTCACAGATACGCAGTATTTT.

This clonotype occurred many times. The J gene is TRBJ2-3, the V gene TRBV20-1; 9 bases are a match to TRBD2. From germline, CDR1 is DFQATT and CDR2 SNEGSKA (reference sequence). CDR3 length: 15 amino acids. The J segment lost 2 bases and the V segment lost 2 bases, leaving 5 bases of the junction unmatched. The CDR3 sequence: CSARRASGITDTQYF. The CDR3 DNA reads TGCAGTGCTAGACGGGCTAGCGGGATCACAGATACGCAGTATTTT.

This clonotype came up many times. The V and J genes are TRBV11-1 and TRBJ2-5; TRBD2 might be the D (6 bases). The CDR3 spans 13 residues. V lost 1 base to trimming and J lost 4 bases, with 7 bases between them. Germline loops: CDR1 SGHAT, CDR2 FQDESV (reference sequence). The CDR3 DNA sequence: TGTGCCAGCAGCTTAGGTAGCGGAGAGACCCAGTACTTC. This gives the protein CASSLGSGETQYF.

At least ten counts were recorded for this clonotype. The chain uses TRBV9 and TRBJ2-7; 8 nucleotides match TRBD1. Trimming removed 3 bases from V and 5 bases from J; junction bases left unmatched: 7. The CDR3 contains 14 residues. CDR1 SGDLS and CDR2 YYNGEE come from the germline V gene. CDR3 region: CASSEAGGRNEQYF. The CDR3 nucleotides are TGTGCCAGCAGCGAGGCAGGGGGCCGGAACGAGCAGTACTTC.

This clonotype was picked up many times. The rearrangement uses TRBV28 and TRBJ1-2; D unclear. Germline V CDR1 and CDR2: MDHEN, SYDVKM. The CDR3 is 14 residues long. V lost 3 bases, J lost 0 bases, and 8 bases lay in between. CDR3 nucleotide sequence: TGTGCCAGCAGTTTTGCGGGGTCTAACTATGGCTACACCTTC. Its translation is CASSFAGSNYGYTF.